This record covers a single T cell receptor (beta chain). This sample is drawn from a study of shared T cell receptors in the human thymus. The germline V gene encodes CDR1 LGHNA and CDR2 YSLEER. V dropped 0 bases and J dropped 3; count of bases not matched to a gene: 0. The CDR3 contains 14 residues. Sequenced by immunoSEQ multiplex PCR; TCRdb stores in-frame clones only, minus some. The sample contains hundreds of thousands of clones, roughly 86% of which appear only once. This sample also belongs to another study, concerning human thymus T cells. In that study: Infants, healthy and Finnish, who were having corrective surgery for congenital heart defects served as donors. Related research reported highly overlapping thymic repertoires among unrelated individuals.

The sequenced sample consisted of thymocytes. The chain carries TRBV4-3 and TRBJ2-7, with 9 bases fitting TRBD1. The receptor comes from a boy younger than two with a congenital heart defect. The CDR3 loop reads CASSQEGQGYEQYF. CDR3 nucleotide sequence: TGCGCCAGCAGCCAAGAGGGACAGGGCTACGAGCAGTACTTC.